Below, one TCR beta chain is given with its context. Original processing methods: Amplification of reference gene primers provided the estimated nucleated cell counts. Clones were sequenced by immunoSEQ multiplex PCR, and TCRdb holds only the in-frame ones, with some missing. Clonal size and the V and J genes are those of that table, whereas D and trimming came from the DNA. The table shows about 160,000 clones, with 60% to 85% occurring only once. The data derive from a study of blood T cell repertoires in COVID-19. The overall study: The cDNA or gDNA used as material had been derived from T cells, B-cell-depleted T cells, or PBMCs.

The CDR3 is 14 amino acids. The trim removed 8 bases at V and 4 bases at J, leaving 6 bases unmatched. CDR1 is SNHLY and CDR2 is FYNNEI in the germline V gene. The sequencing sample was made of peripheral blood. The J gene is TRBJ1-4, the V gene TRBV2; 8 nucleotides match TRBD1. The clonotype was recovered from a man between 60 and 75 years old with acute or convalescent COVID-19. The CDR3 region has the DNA TGTGCCAGCGGAGGACAGGGAGTTAATGAAAAACTGTTTTTT. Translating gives CASGGQGVNEKLFF. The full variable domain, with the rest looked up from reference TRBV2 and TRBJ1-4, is EPEVTQTPSHQVTQMGQEVILRCVPISNHLYFYWYRQILGQKVEFLVSFYNNEISEKSEIFDDQFSVERPDGSNFTLKIRSTKLEDSAMYFCASGGQGVNEKLFFGSGTQLSVL.